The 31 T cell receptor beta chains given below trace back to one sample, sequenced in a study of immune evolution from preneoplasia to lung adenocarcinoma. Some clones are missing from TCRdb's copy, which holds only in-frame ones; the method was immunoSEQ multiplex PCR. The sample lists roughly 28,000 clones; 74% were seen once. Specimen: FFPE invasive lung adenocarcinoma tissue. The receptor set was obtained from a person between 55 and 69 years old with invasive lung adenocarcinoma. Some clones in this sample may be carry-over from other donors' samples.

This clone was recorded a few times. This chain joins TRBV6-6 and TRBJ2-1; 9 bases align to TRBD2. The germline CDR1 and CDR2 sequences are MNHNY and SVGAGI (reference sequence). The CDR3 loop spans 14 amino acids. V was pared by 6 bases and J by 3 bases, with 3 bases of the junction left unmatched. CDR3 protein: CASRSSGDYNEQFF. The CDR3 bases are TGTGCCAGCAGGTCTAGCGGGGACTACAATGAGCAGTTCTTC.

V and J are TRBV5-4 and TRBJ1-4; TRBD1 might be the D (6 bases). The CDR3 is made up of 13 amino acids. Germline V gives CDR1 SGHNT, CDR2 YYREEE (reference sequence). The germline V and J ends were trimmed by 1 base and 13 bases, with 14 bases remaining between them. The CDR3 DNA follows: TGTGCCAGCAGCTTGAAGTGGGACACGGCACTGTTTTTT. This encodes CASSLKWDTALFF.

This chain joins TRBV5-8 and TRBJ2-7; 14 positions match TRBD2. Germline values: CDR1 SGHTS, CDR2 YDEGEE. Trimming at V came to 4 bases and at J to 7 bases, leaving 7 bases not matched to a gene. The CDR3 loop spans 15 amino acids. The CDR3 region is CASSGGTSGSREQYF. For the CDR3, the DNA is TGTGCCAGCAGCGGGGGGACTAGCGGGAGTAGGGAGCAGTACTTC.

Written as DNA, the CDR3 is TGTGCCAGCAGTCGAGAAGGACACGCGTCTGGGGCCAACGTCCTGACTTTC. This translates into CASSREGHASGANVLTF. J is TRBJ2-6 and V is TRBV2, with D perhaps TRBD1 (5 bases). This CDR3 comprises 17 residues. Germline V gene sequence: CDR1 SNHLY, CDR2 FYNNEI. Trimming pared 5 bases from V and 1 base from J, leaving 15 bases between.

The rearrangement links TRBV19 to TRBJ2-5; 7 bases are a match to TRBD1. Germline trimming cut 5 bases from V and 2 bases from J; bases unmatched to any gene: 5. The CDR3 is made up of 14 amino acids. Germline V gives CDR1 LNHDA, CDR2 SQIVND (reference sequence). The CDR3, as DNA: TGTGCCAGTAGTTCGCAGGGGGTTCAAGAGACCCAGTACTTC. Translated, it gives CASSSQGVQETQYF.

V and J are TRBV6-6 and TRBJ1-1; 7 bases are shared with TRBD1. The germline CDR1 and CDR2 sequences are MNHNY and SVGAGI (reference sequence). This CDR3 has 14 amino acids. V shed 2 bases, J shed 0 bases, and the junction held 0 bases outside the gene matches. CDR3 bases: TGTGCCAGCAGTTACGGGACAGTGAACACTGAAGCTTTCTTT. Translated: CASSYGTVNTEAFF.

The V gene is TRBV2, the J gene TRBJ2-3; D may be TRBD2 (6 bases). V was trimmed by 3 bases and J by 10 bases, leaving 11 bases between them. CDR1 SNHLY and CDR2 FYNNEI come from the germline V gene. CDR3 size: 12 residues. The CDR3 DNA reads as TGTGCCAGCAGTGAGGGACTCCAATCGCAGTATTTT. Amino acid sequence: CASSEGLQSQYF.

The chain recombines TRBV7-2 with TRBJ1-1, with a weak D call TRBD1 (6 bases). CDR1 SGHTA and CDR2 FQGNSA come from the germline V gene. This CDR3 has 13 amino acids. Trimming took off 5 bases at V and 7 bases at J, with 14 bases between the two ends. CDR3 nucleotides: TGTGCCAGCAGCCCCAGGGGATCGGGTGAAGCTTTCTTT. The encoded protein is CASSPRGSGEAFF.

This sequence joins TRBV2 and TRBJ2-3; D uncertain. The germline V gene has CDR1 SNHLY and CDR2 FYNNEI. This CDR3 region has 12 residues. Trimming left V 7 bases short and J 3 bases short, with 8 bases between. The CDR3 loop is CASNKGTDTQYF. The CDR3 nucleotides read TGTGCCAGCAATAAAGGTACAGATACGCAGTATTTT.

This CDR3 reads CASRGDRARTGELFF. The CDR3 nucleotides read TGTGCCAGCAGGGGGGACAGGGCGAGAACCGGGGAGCTGTTTTTT. The V and J genes are TRBV28 and TRBJ2-2; 9 bases map to TRBD1. The germline V gene has CDR1 MDHEN and CDR2 SYDVKM. The CDR3 runs to 15 residues. Trimming took 6 bases from V and 5 from J; bases not matched to a gene: 7.

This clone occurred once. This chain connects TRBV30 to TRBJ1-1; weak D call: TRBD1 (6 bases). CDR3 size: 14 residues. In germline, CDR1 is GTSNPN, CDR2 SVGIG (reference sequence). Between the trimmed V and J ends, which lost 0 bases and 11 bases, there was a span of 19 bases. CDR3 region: CAWSVKGVPIGAFF. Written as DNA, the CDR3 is TGTGCCTGGAGTGTAAAGGGGGTCCCTATCGGTGCTTTCTTT.

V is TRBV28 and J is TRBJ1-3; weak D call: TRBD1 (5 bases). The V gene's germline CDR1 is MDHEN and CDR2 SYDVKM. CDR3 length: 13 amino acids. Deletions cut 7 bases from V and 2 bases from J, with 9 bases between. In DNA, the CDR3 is TGTGCCAGCACGGGAGGGGCTGGAAACACCATATATTTT. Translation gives CASTGGAGNTIYF.

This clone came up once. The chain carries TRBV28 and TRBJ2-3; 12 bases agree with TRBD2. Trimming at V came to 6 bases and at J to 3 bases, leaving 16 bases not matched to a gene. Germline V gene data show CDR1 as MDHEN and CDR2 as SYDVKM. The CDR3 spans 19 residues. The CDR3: CASSSIRGTSGRWTDTQYF. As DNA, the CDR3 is TGTGCCAGCAGCTCCATCCGAGGGACTAGCGGGCGCTGGACAGATACGCAGTATTTT. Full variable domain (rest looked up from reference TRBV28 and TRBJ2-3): DVKVTQSSRYLVKRTGEKVFLECVQDMDHENMFWYRQDPGLGLRLIYFSYDVKMKEKGDIPEGYSVSREKKERFSLILESASTNQTSMYLCASSSIRGTSGRWTDTQYFGPGTRLTVL.

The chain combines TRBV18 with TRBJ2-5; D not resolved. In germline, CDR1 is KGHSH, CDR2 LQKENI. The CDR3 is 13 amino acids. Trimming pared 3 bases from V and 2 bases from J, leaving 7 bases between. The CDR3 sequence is CASSPREQETQYF. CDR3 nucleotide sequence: TGTGCCAGCTCACCGCGTGAACAAGAGACCCAGTACTTC. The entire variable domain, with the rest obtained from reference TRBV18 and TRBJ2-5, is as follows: NAGVMQNPRHLVRRRGQEARLRCSPMKGHSHVYWYRQLPEEGLKFMVYLQKENIIDESGMPKERFSAEFPKEGPSILRIQQVVRGDSAAYFCASSPREQETQYFGPGTRLLVL.

CDR3: CASSVVTSGDTQYF. The CDR3 region has the DNA TGTGCCAGCAGTGTTGTGACTAGCGGAGATACGCAGTATTTT. The J gene is TRBJ2-3, the V gene TRBV2; the match to TRBD2 covers 9 bases. Germline V gives CDR1 SNHLY, CDR2 FYNNEI. V shed 4 bases and J 5 bases; nucleotides not matched to a gene: 4. This CDR3 has 14 residues.

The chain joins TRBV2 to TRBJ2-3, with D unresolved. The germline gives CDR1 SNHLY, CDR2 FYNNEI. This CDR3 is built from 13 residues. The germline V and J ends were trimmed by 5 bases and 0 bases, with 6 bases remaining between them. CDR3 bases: TGTGCCAGCAGTAGGGTTAGCACAGATACGCAGTATTTT. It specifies CASSRVSTDTQYF.

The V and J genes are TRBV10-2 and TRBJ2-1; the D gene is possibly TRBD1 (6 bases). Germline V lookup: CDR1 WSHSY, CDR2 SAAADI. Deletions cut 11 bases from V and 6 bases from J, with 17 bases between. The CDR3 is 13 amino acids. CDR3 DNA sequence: TGCGCCGCCTCAGGGGCGGCCGGCAATGAGCAGTTCTTC. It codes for CAASGAAGNEQFF.

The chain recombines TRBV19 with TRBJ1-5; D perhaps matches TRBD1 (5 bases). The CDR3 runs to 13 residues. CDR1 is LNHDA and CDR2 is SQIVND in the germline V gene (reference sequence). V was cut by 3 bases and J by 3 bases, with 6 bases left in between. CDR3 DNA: TGTGCCAGTAGTATCAGGGACAATCAGCCCCAGCATTTT. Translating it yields CASSIRDNQPQHF.

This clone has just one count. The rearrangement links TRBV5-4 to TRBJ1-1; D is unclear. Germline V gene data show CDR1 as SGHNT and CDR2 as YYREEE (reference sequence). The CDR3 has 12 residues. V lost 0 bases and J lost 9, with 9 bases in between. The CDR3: CASSLDKLKAFF. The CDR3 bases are TGTGCCAGCAGCTTGGACAAACTCAAAGCTTTCTTT. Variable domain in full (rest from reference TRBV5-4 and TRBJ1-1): ETGVTQSPTHLIKTRGQQVTLRCSSQSGHNTVSWYQQALGQGPQFIFQYYREEENGRGNFPPRFSGLQFPNYSSELNVNALELDDSALYLCASSLDKLKAFFGQGTRLTVV.

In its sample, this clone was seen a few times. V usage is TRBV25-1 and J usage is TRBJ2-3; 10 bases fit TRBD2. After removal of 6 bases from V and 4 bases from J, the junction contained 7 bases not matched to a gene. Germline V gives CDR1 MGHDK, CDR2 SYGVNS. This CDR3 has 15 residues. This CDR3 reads CASRKAGGHADTQYF. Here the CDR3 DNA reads TGTGCCAGCAGGAAAGCGGGAGGGCACGCAGATACGCAGTATTTT.

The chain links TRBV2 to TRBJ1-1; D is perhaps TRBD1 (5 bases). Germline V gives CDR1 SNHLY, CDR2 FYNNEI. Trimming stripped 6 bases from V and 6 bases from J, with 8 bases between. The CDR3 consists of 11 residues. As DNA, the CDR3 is TGTGCCAGCAGACTAGGGGCTGAAGCTTTCTTT. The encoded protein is CASRLGAEAFF. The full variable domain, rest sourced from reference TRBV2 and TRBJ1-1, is EPEVTQTPSHQVTQMGQEVILRCVPISNHLYFYWYRQILGQKVEFLVSFYNNEISEKSEIFDDQFSVERPDGSNFTLKIRSTKLEDSAMYFCASRLGAEAFFGQGTRLTVV.

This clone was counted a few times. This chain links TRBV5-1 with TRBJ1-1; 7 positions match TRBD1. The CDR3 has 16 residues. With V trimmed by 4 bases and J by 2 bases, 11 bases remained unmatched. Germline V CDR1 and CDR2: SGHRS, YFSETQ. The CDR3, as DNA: TGCGCCAGCAGCAGGCGGACAGGTCCCATCAACACTGAAGCTTTCTTT. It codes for CASSRRTGPINTEAFF.

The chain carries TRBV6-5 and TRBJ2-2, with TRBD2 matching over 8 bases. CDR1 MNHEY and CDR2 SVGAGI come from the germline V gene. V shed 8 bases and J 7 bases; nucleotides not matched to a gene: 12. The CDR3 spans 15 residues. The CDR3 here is CASARGSGSNGELFF. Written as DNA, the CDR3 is TGTGCCAGCGCCCGGGGCAGCGGGAGTAACGGGGAGCTGTTTTTT.

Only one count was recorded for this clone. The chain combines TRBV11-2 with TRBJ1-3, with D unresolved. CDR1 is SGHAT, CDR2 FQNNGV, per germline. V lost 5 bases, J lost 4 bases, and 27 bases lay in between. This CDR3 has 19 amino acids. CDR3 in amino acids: CASSPLIGNSASGGNTIYF. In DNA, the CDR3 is TGTGCCAGCAGCCCCCTAATTGGGAATTCAGCGTCGGGAGGAAACACCATATATTTT.

The CDR3 bases are TGTGCCAGCCGCCGCGGAGGGGGCACTGAAGCTTTCTTT. Encoded protein: CASRRGGGTEAFF. V is TRBV6-6 and J is TRBJ1-1, with a possible D match to TRBD1 (6 bases). Trimming took 8 bases from V and 4 from J, leaving 14 bases between them. The CDR3 has 13 amino acids. Per germline, CDR1 MNHNY and CDR2 SVGAGI (reference sequence).

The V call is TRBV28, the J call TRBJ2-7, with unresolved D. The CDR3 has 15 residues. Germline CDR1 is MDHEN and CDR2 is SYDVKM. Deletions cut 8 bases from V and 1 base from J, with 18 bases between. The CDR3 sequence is CASVLSTGWSYEQYF. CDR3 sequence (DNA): TGTGCCAGCGTCCTTTCTACCGGCTGGTCCTACGAGCAGTACTTC.

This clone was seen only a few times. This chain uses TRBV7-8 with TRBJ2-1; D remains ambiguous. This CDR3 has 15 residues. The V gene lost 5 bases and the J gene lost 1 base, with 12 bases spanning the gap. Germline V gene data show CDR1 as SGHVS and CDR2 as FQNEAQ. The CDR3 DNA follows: TGTGCCAGCAGCCTCGATGGCGGTTCCTACAATGAGCAGTTCTTC. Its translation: CASSLDGGSYNEQFF. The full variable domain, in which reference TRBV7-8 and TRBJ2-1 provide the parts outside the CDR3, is GAGVSQSPRYKVAKRGQDVALRCDPISGHVSLFWYQQALGQGPEFLTYFQNEAQLDKSGLPSDRFFAERPEGSVSTLKIQRTQQEDSAVYLCASSLDGGSYNEQFFGPGTRLTVL.

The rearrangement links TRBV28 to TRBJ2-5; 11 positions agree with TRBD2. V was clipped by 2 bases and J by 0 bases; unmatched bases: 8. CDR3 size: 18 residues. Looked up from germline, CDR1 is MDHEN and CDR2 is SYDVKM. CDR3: CASSLPGTSGWDQETQYF. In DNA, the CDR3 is TGTGCCAGCAGTTTACCCGGGACTAGCGGTTGGGACCAAGAGACCCAGTACTTC. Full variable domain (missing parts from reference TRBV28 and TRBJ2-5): DVKVTQSSRYLVKRTGEKVFLECVQDMDHENMFWYRQDPGLGLRLIYFSYDVKMKEKGDIPEGYSVSREKKERFSLILESASTNQTSMYLCASSLPGTSGWDQETQYFGPGTRLLVL.

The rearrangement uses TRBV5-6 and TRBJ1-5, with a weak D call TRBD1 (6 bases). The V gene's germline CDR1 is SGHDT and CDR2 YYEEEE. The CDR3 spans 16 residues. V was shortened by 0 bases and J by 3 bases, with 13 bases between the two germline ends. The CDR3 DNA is TGTGCCAGCAGCTTGGCGGCAGGGGAACTCAATCAGCCCCAGCATTTT. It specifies CASSLAAGELNQPQHF.

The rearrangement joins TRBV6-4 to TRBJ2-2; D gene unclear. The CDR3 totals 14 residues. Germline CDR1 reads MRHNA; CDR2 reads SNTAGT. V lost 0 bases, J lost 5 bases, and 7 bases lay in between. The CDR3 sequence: CASSDSRETGELFF. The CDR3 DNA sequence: TGTGCCAGCAGTGACTCTAGAGAGACCGGGGAGCTGTTTTTT.

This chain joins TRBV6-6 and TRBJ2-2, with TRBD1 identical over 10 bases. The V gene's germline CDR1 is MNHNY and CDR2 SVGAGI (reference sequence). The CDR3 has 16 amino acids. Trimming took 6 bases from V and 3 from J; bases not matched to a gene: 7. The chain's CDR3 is CASSDRGRRDTGELFF. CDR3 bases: TGTGCCAGCAGCGACAGGGGGCGGAGGGACACCGGGGAGCTGTTTTTT.